This T cell receptor beta chain was found in a study of PD-1 blockade in mismatch repair-deficient tumors (TCRdb year 2017). For the wider study: Between late 2013 and September 2016, 86 consecutive patients with about 12 mismatch repair-deficient cancer types, all previously treated and progressing, were enrolled in the trial. Tumor-associated T cell clones in the peripheral blood of patients responding to PD-1 blockade were tracked using deep sequencing of TCR CDR3 regions. What the authors observed across the whole study: After pembrolizumab, tumor-resident clones, which were often undetectable in blood before treatment, expanded rapidly and then contracted, generally ahead of radiologic responses.

The library relied on the immunoSEQ multiplex PCR assay. As stored in TCRdb, this immuneACCESS dataset retains in-frame rearrangements with V and J assigned. A fraction of the clones does not appear; measured against another copy, unresolved V genes explain less than half of the discrepancy, and the remainder lacks a known reason. This sample lists around 68,000 clones; around 73% were detected once. The top ten clones comprise 4.5% to 7% of the sample. Reading from cysteine to phenylalanine, the CDR3 counts 14 amino acids. Just CDR3 DNA is preserved here, 42 bases in frame from base 1. V drops 5 bases and J drops 3 bases, leaving 13 bases in between. CDR1 and CDR2 are drawn from the germline V gene: SGHTA, FQGTGA. For each enrolled patient, mismatch repair deficiency was established using either polymerase chain reaction or immunohistochemistry. TCR sequencing was performed for a few patients who responded to pembrolizumab therapy. In the phase II trial, pembrolizumab PD-1 blockade was tested prospectively in advanced mismatch repair-deficient cancers, no matter which tissue of origin the cancers came from. Peripheral blood T cell samples were serially collected before and at multiple times after PD-1 blockade was started. Blood sampling times were expressed in weeks after the first pembrolizumab dose.

This clone was observed once. Its antigen remains undetermined. No base quality values were provided; no much bigger clone lies one nucleotide off. The V gene is TRBV7-3 and the J gene is TRBJ2-5; TRBD2 is a possible D gene, resting on 6 matching bases. This TCR came from an adult with mismatch repair-deficient cancer. Sequencing was performed on peripheral blood, taken 2 weeks after starting pembrolizumab. The CDR3 region reads CASSPSLAEETQYF. The DNA sequence follows: TGTGCCAGCAGCCCATCCTTAGCGGAAGAGACCCAGTACTTC. Here the CDR3 is joined to the reference TRBV7-3 and TRBJ2-5 genes, and the full variable domain is: GAGVSQTPSNKVTEKGKYVELRCDPISGHTALYWYRQSLGQGPEFLIYFQGTGAADDSGLPNDRFFAVRPEGSVSTLKIQRTERGDSAVYLCASSPSLAEETQYFGPGTRLLVL.